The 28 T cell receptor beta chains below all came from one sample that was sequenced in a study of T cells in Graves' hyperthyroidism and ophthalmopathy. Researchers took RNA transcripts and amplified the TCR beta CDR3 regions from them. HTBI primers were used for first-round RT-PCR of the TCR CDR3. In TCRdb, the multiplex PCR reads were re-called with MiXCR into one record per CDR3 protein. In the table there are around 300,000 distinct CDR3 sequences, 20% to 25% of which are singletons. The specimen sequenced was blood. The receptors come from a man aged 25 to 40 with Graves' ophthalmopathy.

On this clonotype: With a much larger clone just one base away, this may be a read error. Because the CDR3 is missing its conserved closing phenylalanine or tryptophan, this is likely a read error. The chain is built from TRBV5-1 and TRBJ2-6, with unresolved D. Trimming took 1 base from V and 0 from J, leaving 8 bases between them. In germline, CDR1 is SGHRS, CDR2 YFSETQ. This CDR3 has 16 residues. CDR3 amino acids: CASSLRVNSGANVLTL. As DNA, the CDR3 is TGCGCCAGCAGCTTGAGGGTTAACTCTGGGGCCAACGTCCTGACTCTC.

This CDR3 reads CASSQTTGVSYNEQFF. CDR3 bases: TGTGCCAGCAGTCAAACGACAGGGGTTTCCTACAATGAGCAGTTCTTC. The rearrangement links TRBV12-3 or TRBV12-4 to TRBJ2-1; 8 nucleotides line up with TRBD1. The CDR3 runs 16 residues. J gave up 1 base and V 5 bases, and 7 bases lay outside the gene matches.

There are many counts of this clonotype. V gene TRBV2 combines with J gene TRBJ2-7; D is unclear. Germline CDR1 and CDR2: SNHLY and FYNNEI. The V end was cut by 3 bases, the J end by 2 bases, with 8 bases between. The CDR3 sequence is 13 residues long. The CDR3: CASSDLSAYEQYF. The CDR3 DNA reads TGTGCCAGCAGTGACCTCTCGGCCTACGAGCAGTACTTC.

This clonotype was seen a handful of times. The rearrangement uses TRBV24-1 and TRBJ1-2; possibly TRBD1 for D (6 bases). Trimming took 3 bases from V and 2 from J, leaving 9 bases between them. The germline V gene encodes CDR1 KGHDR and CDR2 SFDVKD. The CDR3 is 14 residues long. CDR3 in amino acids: CATSDVDRNYGYTF. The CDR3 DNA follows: TGTGCCACCAGTGATGTCGACAGGAACTATGGCTACACCTTC.

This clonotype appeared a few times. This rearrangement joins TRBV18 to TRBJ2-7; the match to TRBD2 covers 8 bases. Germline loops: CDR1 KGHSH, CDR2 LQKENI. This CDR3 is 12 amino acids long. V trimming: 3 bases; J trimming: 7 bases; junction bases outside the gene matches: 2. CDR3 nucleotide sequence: TGTGCCAGCTCACCTCGGGGGGGAGAGCAGTACTTC. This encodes CASSPRGGEQYF.

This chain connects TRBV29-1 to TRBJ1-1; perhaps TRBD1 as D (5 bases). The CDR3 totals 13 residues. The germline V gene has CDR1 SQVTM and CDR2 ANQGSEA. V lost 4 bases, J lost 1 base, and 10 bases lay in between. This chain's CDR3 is CSVGVQGNTEAFF. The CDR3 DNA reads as TGCAGCGTTGGGGTGCAGGGGAACACTGAAGCTTTCTTT.

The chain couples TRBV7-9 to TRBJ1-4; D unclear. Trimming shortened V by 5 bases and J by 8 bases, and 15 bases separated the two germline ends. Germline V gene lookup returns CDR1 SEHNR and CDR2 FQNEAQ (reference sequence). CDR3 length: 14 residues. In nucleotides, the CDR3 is TGTGCCAGCAGCCCAATAACGGACGGAGAAAAACTGTTTTTT. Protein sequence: CASSPITDGEKLFF.

The CDR3 coding sequence is TGTGCCAGTAGTATAGTAGGAAACAATCAGCCCCAGCATTTT. Translated: CASSIVGNNQPQHF. The rearrangement uses TRBV19 and TRBJ1-5; D is unresolved. Germline V CDR1 and CDR2: LNHDA, SQIVND (reference sequence). Trimming stripped 1 base from V and 3 bases from J, with 7 bases between. This CDR3 spans 14 amino acids.

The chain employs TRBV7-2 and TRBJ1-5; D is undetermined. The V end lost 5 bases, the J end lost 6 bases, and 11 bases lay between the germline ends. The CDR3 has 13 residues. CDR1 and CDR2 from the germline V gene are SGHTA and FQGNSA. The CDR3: CASSNPGFQPQHF. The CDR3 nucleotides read TGTGCCAGCAGCAACCCGGGGTTTCAGCCCCAGCATTTT.

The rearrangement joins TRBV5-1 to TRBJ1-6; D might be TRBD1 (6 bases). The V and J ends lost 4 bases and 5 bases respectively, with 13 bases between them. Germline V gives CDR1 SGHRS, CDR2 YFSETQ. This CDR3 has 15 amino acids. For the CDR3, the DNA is TGCGCCAGCAGCCAGGGGAGCTCTAATAATTCACCCCTCCACTTT. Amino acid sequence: CASSQGSSNNSPLHF.

The CDR3 DNA reads as TGTGCTAGTGGTTTTACCCTGGACAGGGCGACCTACAATGAGCAGTTCTTC. Amino acids: CASGFTLDRATYNEQFF. The rearrangement uses TRBV12-5 and TRBJ2-1; 8 nucleotides agree with TRBD1. V shed 3 bases, J shed 2 bases, and the junction held 9 bases outside the gene matches. The germline V gene encodes CDR1 LGHNT and CDR2 FRNRAP. The CDR3 totals 17 residues.

The CDR3 nucleotides read TGTGCCAGCAGGATAGGGACAGGGATGGGCTACGAGCAGTACTTC. Protein product: CASRIGTGMGYEQYF. J is TRBJ2-7 and V is TRBV6-4; 9 positions match TRBD1. The V gene end was trimmed by 6 bases and the J gene end by 3 bases; junction bases not matched to a gene: 9. Germline CDR1 and CDR2: MRHNA and SNTAGT. This CDR3 has 15 amino acids.

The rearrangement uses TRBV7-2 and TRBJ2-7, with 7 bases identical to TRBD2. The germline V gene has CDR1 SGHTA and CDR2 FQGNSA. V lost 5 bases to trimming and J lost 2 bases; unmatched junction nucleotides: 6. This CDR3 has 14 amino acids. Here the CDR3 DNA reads TGTGCCAGCAGCGCTTCTAGCGGCCCCTACGAGCAGTACTTC. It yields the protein CASSASSGPYEQYF.

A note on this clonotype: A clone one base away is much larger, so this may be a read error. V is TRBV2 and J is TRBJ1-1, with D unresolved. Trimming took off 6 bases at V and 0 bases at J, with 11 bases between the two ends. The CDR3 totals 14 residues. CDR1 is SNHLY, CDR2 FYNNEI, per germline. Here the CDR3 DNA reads TGTGCCAGCAGACTCTGGGGAATGAACACTGAAGCTTTCTTT. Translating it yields CASRLWGMNTEAFF.

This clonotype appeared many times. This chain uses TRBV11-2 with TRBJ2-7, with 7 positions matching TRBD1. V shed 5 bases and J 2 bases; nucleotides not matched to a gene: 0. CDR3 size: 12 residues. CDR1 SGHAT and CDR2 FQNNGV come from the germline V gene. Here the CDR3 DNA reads TGTGCCAGCAGCGGGACAGCCTACGAGCAGTACTTC. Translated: CASSGTAYEQYF.

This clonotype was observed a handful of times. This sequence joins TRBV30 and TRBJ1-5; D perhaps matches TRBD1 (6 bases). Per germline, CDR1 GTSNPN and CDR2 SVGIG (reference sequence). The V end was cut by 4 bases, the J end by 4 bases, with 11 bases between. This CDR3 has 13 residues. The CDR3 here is CAWNGQGNQPQHF. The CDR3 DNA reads TGTGCCTGGAATGGCCAGGGGAATCAGCCCCAGCATTTT.

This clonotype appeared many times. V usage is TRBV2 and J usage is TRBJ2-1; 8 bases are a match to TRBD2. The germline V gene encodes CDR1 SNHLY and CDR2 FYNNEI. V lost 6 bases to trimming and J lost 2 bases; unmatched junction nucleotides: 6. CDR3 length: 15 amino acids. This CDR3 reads CASRPGLVTYNEQFF. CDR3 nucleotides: TGTGCCAGCAGACCGGGACTAGTAACCTACAATGAGCAGTTCTTC.

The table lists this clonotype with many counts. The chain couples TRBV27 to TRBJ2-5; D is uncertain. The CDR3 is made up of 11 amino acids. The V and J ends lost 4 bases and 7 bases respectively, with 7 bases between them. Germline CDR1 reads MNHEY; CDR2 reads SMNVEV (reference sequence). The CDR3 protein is CASSSSGTQYF. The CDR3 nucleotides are TGTGCCAGCAGTTCCTCCGGGACCCAGTACTTC.

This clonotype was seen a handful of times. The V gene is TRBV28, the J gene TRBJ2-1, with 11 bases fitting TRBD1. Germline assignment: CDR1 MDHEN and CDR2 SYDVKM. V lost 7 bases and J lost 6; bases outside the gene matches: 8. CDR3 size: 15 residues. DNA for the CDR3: TGTGCCAGCACCTCTGGCGGGACAGGGGGCAATGAGCAGTTCTTC. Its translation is CASTSGGTGGNEQFF.

CDR3 nucleotides: TGTGCCAGCAGTGAGAACGAGGTCCGTGAAAAACTGTTTTTT. This gives the protein CASSENEVREKLFF. V usage is TRBV2 and J usage is TRBJ1-4, with D unclear. Germline CDR1 is SNHLY and CDR2 is FYNNEI. The germline V and J ends were trimmed by 3 bases and 7 bases, with 12 bases remaining between them. This CDR3 comprises 14 residues.

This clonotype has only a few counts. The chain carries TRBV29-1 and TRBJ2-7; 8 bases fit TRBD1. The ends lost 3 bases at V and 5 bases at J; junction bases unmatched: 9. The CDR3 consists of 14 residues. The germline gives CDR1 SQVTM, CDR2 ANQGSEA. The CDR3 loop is CSVEPGTGVDEQYF. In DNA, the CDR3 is TGCAGCGTTGAGCCCGGGACAGGAGTGGACGAGCAGTACTTC.

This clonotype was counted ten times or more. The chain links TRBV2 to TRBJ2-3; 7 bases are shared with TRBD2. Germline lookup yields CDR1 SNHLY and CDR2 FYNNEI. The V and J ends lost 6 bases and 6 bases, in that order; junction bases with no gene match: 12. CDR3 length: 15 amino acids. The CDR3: CASSGIGTTMDTQYF. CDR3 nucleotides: TGTGCCAGCAGCGGGATCGGGACTACCATGGATACGCAGTATTTT. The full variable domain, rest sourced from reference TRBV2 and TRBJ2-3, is EPEVTQTPSHQVTQMGQEVILRCVPISNHLYFYWYRQILGQKVEFLVSFYNNEISEKSEIFDDQFSVERPDGSNFTLKIRSTKLEDSAMYFCASSGIGTTMDTQYFGPGTRLTVL.

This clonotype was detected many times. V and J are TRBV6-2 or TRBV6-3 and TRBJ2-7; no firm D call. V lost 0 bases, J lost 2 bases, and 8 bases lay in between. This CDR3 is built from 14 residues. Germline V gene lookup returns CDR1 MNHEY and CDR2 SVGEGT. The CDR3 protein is CASSYSSEAYEQYF. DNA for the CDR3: TGTGCCAGCAGTTACTCCTCAGAGGCCTACGAGCAGTACTTC.

The CDR3 spells CASRNPGAGNEQFF. CDR3 bases: TGTGCCAGCAGGAACCCGGGGGCTGGGAATGAGCAGTTCTTC. The chain employs TRBV5-8 and TRBJ2-1; D may be TRBD1 or TRBD2 (6 bases each). With 5 bases removed from V and 7 bases from J, the gap between germline ends came to 16 bases. Germline CDR1 and CDR2: SGHTS and YDEGEE. The CDR3 totals 14 residues.

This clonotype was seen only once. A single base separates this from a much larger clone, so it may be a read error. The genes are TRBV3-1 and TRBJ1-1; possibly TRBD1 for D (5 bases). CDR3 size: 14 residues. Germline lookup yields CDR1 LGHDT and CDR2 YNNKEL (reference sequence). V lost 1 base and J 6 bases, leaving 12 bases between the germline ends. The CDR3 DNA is TGTGCCAGCAGCCAAGGTTCAAGGGGCGCTGAAGCTTTCTTT. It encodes CASSQGSRGAEAFF. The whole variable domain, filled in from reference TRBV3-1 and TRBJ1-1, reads DTAVSQTPKYLVTQMGNDKSIKCEQNLGHDTMYWYKQDSKKFLKIMFSYNNKELIINETVPNRFSPKSPDKAHLNLHINSLELGDSAVYFCASSQGSRGAEAFFGQGTRLTVV.

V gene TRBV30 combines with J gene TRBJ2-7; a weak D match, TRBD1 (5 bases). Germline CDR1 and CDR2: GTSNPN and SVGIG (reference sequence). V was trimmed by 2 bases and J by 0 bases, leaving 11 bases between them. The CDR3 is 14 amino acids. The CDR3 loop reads CAWSRGRASYEQYF. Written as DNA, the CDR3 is TGTGCCTGGAGTCGCGGCAGGGCCTCCTACGAGCAGTACTTC. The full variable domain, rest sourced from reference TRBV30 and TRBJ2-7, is SQTIHQWPATLVQPVGSPLSLECTVEGTSNPNLYWYRQAAGRGLQLLFYSVGIGQISSEVPQNLSASRPQDRQFILSSKKLLLSDSGFYLCAWSRGRASYEQYFGPGTRLTVT.

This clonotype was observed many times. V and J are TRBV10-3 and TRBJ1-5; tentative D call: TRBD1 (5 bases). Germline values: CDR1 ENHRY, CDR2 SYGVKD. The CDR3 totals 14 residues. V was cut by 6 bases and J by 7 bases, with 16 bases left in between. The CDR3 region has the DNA TGTGCCATCAGCCGTGGGACGGAGGTCCAGCCCCAGCATTTT. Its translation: CAISRGTEVQPQHF.

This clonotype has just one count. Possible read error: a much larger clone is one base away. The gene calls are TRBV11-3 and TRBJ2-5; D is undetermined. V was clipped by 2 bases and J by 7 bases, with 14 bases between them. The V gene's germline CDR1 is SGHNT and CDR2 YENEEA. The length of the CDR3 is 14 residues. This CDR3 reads CASSLLPDLGTQYF. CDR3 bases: TGTGCCAGCAGCTTACTTCCCGACCTGGGGACCCAGTACTTC.